The clone carrying this TCR beta chain was recorded many times. Its antigen is not known. Library construction for TCR beta used iRepertoire HTBI primers and Arm-PCR of CDR3 regions. Under the authors' procedure: Sample data revealed fewer than 70 TRBV and under 15 TRBJ segments. One entry per CDR3 protein results from TCRdb running MiXCR on the multiplex PCR reads. The V and J calls come from TCRdb's annotation, not from the publication. The table includes a few hundred thousand distinct CDR3 sequences, under 20% detected once. The sample originates from a study of regulatory T cells in long-lasting Graves disease. Study-wide results and limits: Among the persistent patients, 2,500 to 3,000 public clonotypes were shared, more than the 950 to 1,000 shared among new patients.

The V end was cut by 4 bases, the J end by 4 bases, with 15 bases between. Per germline, CDR1 SQVTM and CDR2 ANQGSEA. The length of the CDR3 is 14 residues. Time point meaning: newly diagnosed GD, antithyroid drugs for less than 3 months. PBMC RNA served as the TCR library source. The data also belong to a second study, concerning T cells in Graves' hyperthyroidism and ophthalmopathy.

Specimen: peripheral blood mononuclear cells (PBMCs), collected at new diagnosis, from a patient treated with antithyroid drugs. This sequence joins TRBV29-1 and TRBJ2-3, with unresolved D. The clonotype originates from a woman in her 30s with Graves disease. CDR3 amino acids: CSVGSPEPSDTQYF. The CDR3 DNA sequence: TGCAGCGTTGGTTCGCCCGAACCGTCAGATACGCAGTATTTT.